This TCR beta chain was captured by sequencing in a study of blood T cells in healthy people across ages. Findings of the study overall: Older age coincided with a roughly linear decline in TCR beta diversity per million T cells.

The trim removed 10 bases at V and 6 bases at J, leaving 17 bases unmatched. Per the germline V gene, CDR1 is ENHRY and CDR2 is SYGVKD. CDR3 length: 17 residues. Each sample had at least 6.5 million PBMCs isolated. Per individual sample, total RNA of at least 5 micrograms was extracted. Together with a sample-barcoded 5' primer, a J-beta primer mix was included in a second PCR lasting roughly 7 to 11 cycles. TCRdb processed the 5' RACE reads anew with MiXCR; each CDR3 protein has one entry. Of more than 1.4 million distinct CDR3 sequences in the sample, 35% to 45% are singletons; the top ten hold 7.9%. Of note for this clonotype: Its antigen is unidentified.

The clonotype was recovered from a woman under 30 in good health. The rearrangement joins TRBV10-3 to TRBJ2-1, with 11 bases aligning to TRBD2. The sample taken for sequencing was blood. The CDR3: CASHGTSGPPSPNEQFF. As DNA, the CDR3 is TGTGCCAGCCACGGGACTAGCGGACCCCCTAGCCCCAATGAGCAGTTCTTC.